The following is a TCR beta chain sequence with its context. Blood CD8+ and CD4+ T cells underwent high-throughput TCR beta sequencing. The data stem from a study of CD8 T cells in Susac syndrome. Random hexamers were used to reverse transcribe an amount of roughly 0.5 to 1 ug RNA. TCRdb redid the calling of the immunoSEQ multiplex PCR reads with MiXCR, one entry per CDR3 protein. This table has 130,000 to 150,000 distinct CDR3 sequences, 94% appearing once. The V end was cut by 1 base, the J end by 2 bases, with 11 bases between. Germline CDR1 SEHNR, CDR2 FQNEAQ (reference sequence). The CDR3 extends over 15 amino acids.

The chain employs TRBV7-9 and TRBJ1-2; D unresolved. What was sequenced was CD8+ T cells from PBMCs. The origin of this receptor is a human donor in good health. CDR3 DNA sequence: TGTGCCAGCAGCTTAGACTTTCCAGAGAACTATGGCTACACCTTC. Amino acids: CASSLDFPENYGYTF.